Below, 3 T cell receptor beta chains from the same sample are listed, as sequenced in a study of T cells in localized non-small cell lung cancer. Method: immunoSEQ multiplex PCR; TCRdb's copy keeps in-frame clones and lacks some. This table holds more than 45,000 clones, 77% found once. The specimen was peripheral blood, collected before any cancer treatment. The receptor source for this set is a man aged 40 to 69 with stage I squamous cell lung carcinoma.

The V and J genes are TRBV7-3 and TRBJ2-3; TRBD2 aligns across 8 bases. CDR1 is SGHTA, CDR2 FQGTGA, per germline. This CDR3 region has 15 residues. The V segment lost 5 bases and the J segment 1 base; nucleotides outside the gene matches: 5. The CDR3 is CASSPTGGGTDTQYF. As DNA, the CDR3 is TGTGCCAGCAGCCCTACCGGGGGGGGCACAGATACGCAGTATTTT.

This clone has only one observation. The CDR3 protein is CASSIPVSSVTEAFF. The DNA for the CDR3 is TGTGCCAGTAGTATACCCGTTTCGAGTGTTACTGAAGCTTTCTTT. The rearrangement joins TRBV19 to TRBJ1-1; D not certain. This CDR3 contains 15 residues. Trimming left V 2 bases short and J 5 bases short, with 15 bases between. Germline V gene lookup returns CDR1 LNHDA and CDR2 SQIVND (reference sequence).

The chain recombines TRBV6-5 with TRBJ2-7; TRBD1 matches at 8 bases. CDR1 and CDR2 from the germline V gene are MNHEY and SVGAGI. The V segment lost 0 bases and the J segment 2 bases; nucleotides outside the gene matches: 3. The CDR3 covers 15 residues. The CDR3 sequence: CASSYSPGGAYEQYF. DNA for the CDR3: TGTGCCAGCAGTTACTCCCCAGGGGGCGCCTACGAGCAGTACTTC.